One T cell receptor (beta chain) is described in this entry. Its specificity is unknown. Trimming removed 2 bases from V and 6 bases from J; junction bases left unmatched: 6. CDR1 is SGHTA, CDR2 FQGTGA, per germline. The CDR3 extends over 15 amino acids. Donors showed nominal health when sampled, although they likely had unrecorded immune exposures. The sample is drawn from a study of cytomegalovirus exposure and HLA in healthy donors. General observations from the study: Looking again later, the authors saw that most CMV-associated TCR beta chains seemed HLA-restricted. According to an earlier analysis, most TCR beta V segments yielded productive rearrangements about 87% or about 30% of the time.

PCR primers comprised 60 Vbeta and 13 Jbeta primers. Original analysis: In a later analysis, of 84 million or so unique beta chains, around 11 million appeared in at least two donors. The data were produced by immunoSEQ multiplex PCR, yet TCRdb's version contains in-frame clones alone and is incomplete. From that table come the V and J calls and clone size; the DNA was used to work out D and trimming. Of 100,000 to 150,000 clones listed, 70% to 90% were seen once; the top ten hold over 4.5%. The V gene is TRBV7-3, the J gene TRBJ2-1, with TRBD2 matching 8 bases. The clonotype originates from a woman aged 40 to 50 in good health and CMV-seropositive. The sequencing sample was made of PBMCs. DNA for the CDR3: TGTGCCAGCAGCTTATTCCGGGAGGGCCCCAATGAGCAGTTCTTC. It codes for CASSLFREGPNEQFF.